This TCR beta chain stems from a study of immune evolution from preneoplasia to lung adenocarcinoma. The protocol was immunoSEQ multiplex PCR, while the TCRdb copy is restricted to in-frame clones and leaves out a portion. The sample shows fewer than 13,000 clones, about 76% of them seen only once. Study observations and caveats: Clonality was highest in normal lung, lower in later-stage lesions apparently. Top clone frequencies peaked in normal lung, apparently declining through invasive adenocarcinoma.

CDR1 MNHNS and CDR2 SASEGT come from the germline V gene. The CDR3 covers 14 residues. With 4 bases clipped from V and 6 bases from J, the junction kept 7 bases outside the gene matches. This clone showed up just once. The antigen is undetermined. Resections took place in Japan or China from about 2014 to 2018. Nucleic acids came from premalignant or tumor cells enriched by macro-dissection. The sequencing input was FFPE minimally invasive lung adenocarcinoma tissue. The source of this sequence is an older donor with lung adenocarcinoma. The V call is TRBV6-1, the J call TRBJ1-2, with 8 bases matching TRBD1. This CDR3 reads CASSVDPGGNGYTF. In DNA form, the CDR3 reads TGTGCCAGCAGTGTAGACCCAGGGGGCAATGGCTACACCTTC.